These T cell receptor beta chains were read from a single sample in a study of shared clonotypes between healthy human individuals. Profiled with immunoSEQ multiplex PCR; TCRdb holds only in-frame clones, not every one. The sample has approximately 600,000 clones, roughly 95% seen once. The sample consisted of naive CD8+ T cells sorted from blood. The receptors originated from a woman aged 25 to 39 in good health. CDR3s include the opening cysteine and the closing phenylalanine or tryptophan. Each record gives: V gene, CDR3 length, clone size, D gene, J gene, CDR3 protein, CDR3 DNA. The D gene is left open where the match is weak. Expanded clones are given a class, and other clones once, few, many or no size at all.

V: TRBV27
length: 16
size: .
D: .
J: TRBJ2-1
CDR3: CASRPPRRESYNEQFF
DNA: TGTGCCAGCAGACCTCCCCGGCGGGAATCCTACAATGAGCAGTTCTTC

V: TRBV27
length: 14
size: .
D: TRBD1
J: TRBJ2-7
CDR3: CASSFGQGWDEQYF
DNA: TGTGCCAGCAGTTTCGGACAGGGGTGGGACGAGCAGTACTTC

V: TRBV11-2
length: 13
size: .
D: .
J: TRBJ1-1
CDR3: CASSLDLNTEAFF
DNA: TGTGCCAGCAGCTTAGACCTGAACACTGAAGCTTTCTTT

V: TRBV7-9
length: 14
size: .
D: .
J: TRBJ2-2
CDR3: CASSLLASHGELFF
DNA: TGTGCCAGCAGCTTACTAGCATCCCACGGGGAGCTGTTTTTT

V: TRBV9
length: 17
size: .
D: TRBD2
J: TRBJ2-2
CDR3: CASSVSSGHANTGELFF
DNA: TGTGCCAGCAGCGTATCTAGCGGGCATGCGAACACCGGGGAGCTGTTTTTT

V: TRBV5-1
length: 15
size: once
D: TRBD2
J: TRBJ2-7
CDR3: CASSEEAGGVYEQYF
DNA: TGCGCCAGCAGCGAAGAAGCGGGAGGTGTGTACGAGCAGTACTTC

V: TRBV7-9
length: 15
size: .
D: .
J: TRBJ2-7
CDR3: CASSPGLGKTYEQYF
DNA: TGTGCCAGCAGCCCCGGTCTCGGCAAGACCTACGAGCAGTACTTC

V: TRBV30
length: 15
size: once
D: .
J: TRBJ2-3
CDR3: CAWSVSRDNTDTQYF
DNA: TGTGCCTGGAGTGTATCGAGAGATAACACAGATACGCAGTATTTT

V: TRBV27
length: 14
size: .
D: TRBD1
J: TRBJ2-7
CDR3: CASSPLGTAYEQYF
DNA: TGTGCCAGCAGTCCCCTCGGGACAGCCTACGAGCAGTACTTC

V: TRBV9
length: 12
size: .
D: TRBD1
J: TRBJ2-1
CDR3: CASSAQGLEQFF
DNA: TGTGCCAGCAGCGCACAGGGGCTTGAGCAGTTCTTC

V: TRBV27
length: 14
size: .
D: .
J: TRBJ1-3
CDR3: CASSLGLGGNTIYF
DNA: TGTGCCAGCAGTTTGGGACTCGGAGGAAACACCATATATTTT

V: TRBV28
length: 15
size: .
D: TRBD2
J: TRBJ2-7
CDR3: CASSLLLAGAYEQYF
DNA: TGTGCCAGCAGTTTATTACTAGCGGGAGCCTACGAGCAGTACTTC

V: TRBV13
length: 15
size: .
D: TRBD2
J: TRBJ2-7
CDR3: CASSRGTSRAYEQYF
DNA: TGTGCCAGCAGCCGAGGGACTAGCAGAGCCTACGAGCAGTACTTC

V: TRBV19
length: 14
size: .
D: TRBD1
J: TRBJ2-7
CDR3: CASSIAGQGHEQYF
DNA: TGTGCCAGTAGTATAGCGGGACAGGGGCACGAGCAGTACTTC